Shown below are 31 T cell receptor beta chains from a single sample sequenced in a study of CD8+ T cells in alopecia areata. Treatment of the sample: oral pan-JAK inhibitor, 5-10 mg twice daily. Extraction of RNA preceded its reverse transcription into cDNA, which served as the sequencing template. Generated by immunoSEQ multiplex PCR, the TCRdb table keeps only in-frame clones and is missing some. The table includes more than 95,000 clones, under 90% detected once. The sequencing used CD8+ T cells sorted from blood, collected at approximately week 30, from a patient treated with tofacitinib. These TCRs come from a human donor with alopecia areata.

The V and J genes are TRBV29-1 and TRBJ1-2, with D unclear. CDR1 SQVTM and CDR2 ANQGSEA come from the germline V gene. V lost 2 bases and J lost 7, with 11 bases in between. This CDR3 is built from 12 residues. This CDR3 reads CSVEWDIGGYTF. CDR3 nucleotides: TGCAGCGTTGAATGGGATATCGGTGGCTACACCTTC. The whole variable domain, remainder taken from reference TRBV29-1 and TRBJ1-2, is SAVISQKPSRDICQRGTSLTIQCQVDSQVTMMFWYRQQPGQSLTLIATANQGSEATYESGFVIDKFPISRPNLTFSTLTVSNMSPEDSSIYLCSVEWDIGGYTFGSGTRLTVV.

The V and J genes are TRBV7-9 and TRBJ2-2; D is unresolved. Per germline, CDR1 SEHNR and CDR2 FQNEAQ (reference sequence). V gave up 6 bases and J gave up 6 bases, with 23 bases separating them. The CDR3 sequence is 17 residues long. The CDR3 nucleotides are TGTGCCAGCAGACGTTTGGTCGGCGGTGCGTTTCCCGGGGAGCTGTTTTTT. The encoded protein is CASRRLVGGAFPGELFF.

The V call is TRBV6-5, the J call TRBJ2-7; tentatively, D is TRBD2 (6 bases). V was shortened by 0 bases and J by 3 bases, with 9 bases between the two germline ends. There are 14 residues in the CDR3. From germline, CDR1 is MNHEY and CDR2 SVGAGI. The chain's CDR3 is CASSYSGGLYEQYF. CDR3 nucleotides: TGTGCCAGCAGTTACTCTGGGGGACTCTACGAGCAGTACTTC.

The J gene is TRBJ2-1, the V gene TRBV10-3, with D possibly called TRBD1 or TRBD2 (5 bases each). Trimming removed 7 bases from V and 4 bases from J, with 14 bases in between. From germline, CDR1 is ENHRY and CDR2 SYGVKD. The CDR3 spans 14 residues. The CDR3 nucleotides read TGTGCCATCAAAGGGGCGGGTAGGTACAATGAGCAGTTCTTC. Translation gives CAIKGAGRYNEQFF.

This rearrangement joins TRBV6-1 to TRBJ2-1; D call uncertain. The CDR3 length is 10 residues. Germline V CDR1 and CDR2: MNHNS, SASEGT. V lost 8 bases and J lost 7, with 6 bases in between. The CDR3 protein is CASYGNEQFF. The CDR3 DNA reads TGTGCCAGCTATGGTAATGAGCAGTTCTTC.

This chain joins TRBV18 and TRBJ1-4, with D unclear. The V end lost 2 bases, the J end lost 0 bases, and 10 bases lay between the germline ends. CDR1 KGHSH and CDR2 LQKENI come from the germline V gene. This CDR3 contains 16 residues. Here the CDR3 reads CASSPGGPSTNEKLFF. The CDR3 DNA sequence: TGTGCCAGCTCACCAGGAGGGCCCTCAACTAATGAAAAACTGTTTTTT.

The V and J genes are TRBV21-1 and TRBJ2-3; TRBD2 is the table's D call and was not checked against the DNA. TRBV21-1 represents a pseudogene. CDR3 length: 19 residues. The CDR3: CASSKAEASGGQYTDTQYF. For the CDR3, the DNA is TGTGCCAGCAGCAAAGCTGAGGCTAGCGGGGGACAATACACAGATACGCAGTATTTT.

This rearrangement joins TRBV29-1 to TRBJ1-2; tentatively, D is TRBD1 (5 bases). The CDR3 is 18 residues long. Germline CDR1 and CDR2: SQVTM and ANQGSEA. V lost 6 bases to trimming and J lost 4 bases, with 30 bases between them. CDR3 nucleotide sequence: TGCAGCGTCAAAGAGGAAGGGAGGGGTCGAGTTGTTGTCTATGGCTACACCTTC. The encoded protein is CSVKEEGRGRVVVYGYTF. The full variable domain, its missing parts supplied by reference TRBV29-1 and TRBJ1-2, is SAVISQKPSRDICQRGTSLTIQCQVDSQVTMMFWYRQQPGQSLTLIATANQGSEATYESGFVIDKFPISRPNLTFSTLTVSNMSPEDSSIYLCSVKEEGRGRVVVYGYTFGSGTRLTVV.

The chain recombines TRBV5-1 with TRBJ2-7; 11 nucleotides match TRBD1. Per the germline V gene, CDR1 is SGHRS and CDR2 is YFSETQ. The CDR3 is 14 amino acids. Losses at the gene ends were 4 bases for V and 3 bases for J; bases not matched to a gene: 3. In DNA, the CDR3 is TGCGCCAGCAGCCCGGGACAGGGGGACTACGAGCAGTACTTC. It codes for CASSPGQGDYEQYF. Together with reference TRBV5-1 and TRBJ2-7, the CDR3 gives the full variable domain: KAGVTQTPRYLIKTRGQQVTLSCSPISGHRSVSWYQQTPGQGLQFLFEYFSETQRNKGNFPGRFSGRQFSNSRSEMNVSTLELGDSALYLCASSPGQGDYEQYFGPGTRLTVT.

The chain combines TRBV5-1 with TRBJ1-5, with 7 bases lining up with TRBD1. Trimming removed 4 bases from V and 5 bases from J; junction bases left unmatched: 6. The CDR3 consists of 14 residues. CDR1 and CDR2 from the germline V gene are SGHRS and YFSETQ. CDR3 protein: CASSKTGLDQPQHF. CDR3 DNA: TGCGCCAGCAGCAAGACAGGGTTGGATCAGCCCCAGCATTTT.

The chain recombines TRBV27 with TRBJ1-2, with D possibly being TRBD1 (5 bases). V lost 3 bases, J lost 4 bases, and 12 bases lay in between. This CDR3 spans 14 amino acids. The germline CDR1 and CDR2 sequences are MNHEY and SMNVEV (reference sequence). The CDR3 bases are TGTGCCAGCAGTTTTACGGGGCCGGGCTATGGCTACACCTTC. Its protein is CASSFTGPGYGYTF.

CDR3 nucleotide sequence: TGCGCCAGCAGCTACGCGGGGGGCGACCAAGAGACCCAGTACTTC. Residues: CASSYAGGDQETQYF. This chain links TRBV5-1 with TRBJ2-5, with 8 bases lining up with TRBD2. CDR1 is SGHRS, CDR2 YFSETQ, per germline. The CDR3 runs 15 residues. V was pared by 3 bases and J by 0 bases, with 4 bases of the junction left unmatched.

This chain links TRBV27 with TRBJ2-7; D might be TRBD1 (5 bases). Trimming removed 0 bases at V and 2 bases at J, with 8 bases between. CDR1 and CDR2 (germline): MNHEY, SMNVEV (reference sequence). CDR3 size: 14 residues. The CDR3, as DNA: TGTGCCAGCAGTTTATCGCAGGGCCCCTACGAGCAGTACTTC. It specifies CASSLSQGPYEQYF.

The genes are TRBV27 and TRBJ2-1, with D perhaps given as TRBD1 or TRBD2 (6 bases each). Germline V CDR1 and CDR2: MNHEY, SMNVEV (reference sequence). V lost 0 bases and J 7 bases, leaving 13 bases between the germline ends. The CDR3 consists of 15 residues. The CDR3 region is CASSLSKGGWNEQFF. As DNA, the CDR3 is TGTGCCAGCAGTTTATCGAAGGGGGGTTGGAATGAGCAGTTCTTC.

CDR3 protein: CASSVGTGNTEAFF. In nucleotides, the CDR3 is TGTGCCAGCAGCGTAGGGACAGGGAACACTGAAGCTTTCTTT. The rearrangement uses TRBV9 and TRBJ1-1; 7 positions agree with TRBD1. The CDR3 loop spans 14 amino acids. CDR1 is SGDLS and CDR2 is YYNGEE in the germline V gene. V dropped 0 bases and J dropped 1; count of bases not matched to a gene: 0.

J is TRBJ1-1 and V is TRBV5-1; D is perhaps TRBD1 (6 bases). The V gene's germline CDR1 is SGHRS and CDR2 YFSETQ. V lost 0 bases, J lost 0 bases, and 9 bases lay in between. This CDR3 spans 15 amino acids. This chain's CDR3 is CASSLGRGMNTEAFF. Here the CDR3 DNA reads TGCGCCAGCAGCTTGGGCAGGGGTATGAACACTGAAGCTTTCTTT.

This chain uses TRBV11-2 with TRBJ2-7; D unresolved. There are 12 residues in the CDR3. The V gene's germline CDR1 is SGHAT and CDR2 FQNNGV. Trimming pared 5 bases from V and 9 bases from J, leaving 14 bases between. The CDR3 here is CASSTPITGQYF. The DNA for the CDR3 is TGTGCCAGCAGCACCCCCATAACCGGGCAGTACTTC.

The rearrangement links TRBV10-3 to TRBJ2-3, with 9 bases that match TRBD2. CDR3 length: 17 residues. The germline V gene encodes CDR1 ENHRY and CDR2 SYGVKD. Germline trimming cut 0 bases from V and 2 bases from J; bases unmatched to any gene: 6. CDR3 DNA: TGTGCCATCAGTGAGTCGATTGCGGGAGGGCCCACAGATACGCAGTATTTT. Translating it yields CAISESIAGGPTDTQYF.

The chain employs TRBV12-5 and TRBJ2-7, with unresolved D. This CDR3 spans 11 amino acids. V was pared by 7 bases and J by 7 bases, with 11 bases between. Germline loops: CDR1 LGHNT, CDR2 FRNRAP. The CDR3 loop is CASARNKEQYF. The CDR3 coding sequence is TGTGCTAGTGCCCGAAACAAGGAGCAGTACTTC.

The rearrangement links TRBV5-1 to TRBJ2-5; D may match TRBD1 or TRBD2 (5 bases each). With 6 bases removed from V and 4 bases from J, the gap between germline ends came to 19 bases. The CDR3 extends over 15 amino acids. CDR1 is SGHRS, CDR2 YFSETQ, per germline. The CDR3: CASTPFRAGRETQYF. CDR3 nucleotides: TGCGCCAGCACTCCCTTCCGCGCAGGGAGAGAGACCCAGTACTTC.

The chain links TRBV18 to TRBJ1-2, with D uncertain. The germline V and J ends were trimmed by 0 bases and 4 bases, with 12 bases remaining between them. The CDR3 loop spans 15 amino acids. Germline assignment: CDR1 KGHSH and CDR2 LQKENI. This chain's CDR3 is CASSPPFEGGYGYTF. The DNA for the CDR3 is TGTGCCAGCTCACCACCGTTCGAGGGCGGCTATGGCTACACCTTC.

This chain connects TRBV19 to TRBJ2-5; tentatively, D is TRBD1 (6 bases). The germline CDR1 and CDR2 sequences are LNHDA and SQIVND (reference sequence). The V end lost 4 bases, the J end lost 2 bases, and 20 bases lay between the germline ends. This CDR3 has 17 residues. The CDR3: CASSTPATGWKQETQYF. The CDR3 DNA reads as TGTGCCAGTAGTACCCCCGCGACAGGATGGAAACAAGAGACCCAGTACTTC.

The CDR3, as DNA: TGTGCCAGCAGTTTATCCCAGGGGGCGGAGGGAAATGAGCAGTTCTTC. Translation gives CASSLSQGAEGNEQFF. The V and J genes are TRBV27 and TRBJ2-1, with TRBD1 matching 8 bases. Losses at the gene ends were 0 bases for V and 7 bases for J; bases not matched to a gene: 8. From germline, CDR1 is MNHEY and CDR2 SMNVEV (reference sequence). CDR3 length: 16 amino acids.

The rearrangement uses TRBV27 and TRBJ2-3; tentative D call: TRBD1 (6 bases). Trimming cost V 8 bases and J 10 bases, with 10 bases left between them. Germline CDR1 and CDR2: MNHEY and SMNVEV (reference sequence). The CDR3 contains 10 residues. The CDR3 sequence is CASGQGPQYF. In nucleotides, the CDR3 is TGTGCCAGCGGCCAGGGGCCGCAGTATTTT.

The chain recombines TRBV9 with TRBJ2-7, with 10 bases lining up with TRBD1. The germline gives CDR1 SGDLS, CDR2 YYNGEE. Unmatched junction bases numbered 10, after V lost 3 bases and J lost 4 bases. The CDR3 runs 16 residues. CDR3 loop: CASSGPTGDRGYEQYF. CDR3 DNA sequence: TGTGCCAGCAGCGGTCCGACGGGGGACAGGGGTTACGAGCAGTACTTC.

V gene TRBV27 combines with J gene TRBJ1-4; 9 bases are shared with TRBD1. CDR3 length equals 15 residues. Germline V lookup: CDR1 MNHEY, CDR2 SMNVEV (reference sequence). Germline trimming cut 4 bases from V and 8 bases from J; bases unmatched to any gene: 8. CDR3 region: CASSSRDRVNEKLFF. CDR3 nucleotide sequence: TGTGCCAGCAGTTCTAGGGACAGGGTGAACGAAAAACTGTTTTTT.

V gene TRBV9 combines with J gene TRBJ2-7; TRBD2 might be the D (5 bases). V lost 4 bases and J 0 bases, leaving 11 bases between the germline ends. The CDR3 totals 14 residues. Germline CDR1 and CDR2: SGDLS and YYNGEE. The CDR3 DNA reads TGTGCCAGCAGCTTAGGTAGCGCCTCCTACGAGCAGTACTTC. Protein product: CASSLGSASYEQYF.

The V gene is TRBV29-1, the J gene TRBJ2-3; TRBD1 might be the D (5 bases). CDR3 length: 13 amino acids. V lost 1 base, J lost 2 bases, and 7 bases lay in between. In germline, CDR1 is SQVTM, CDR2 ANQGSEA. The CDR3: CSVEGGLTDTQYF. The DNA for the CDR3 is TGCAGCGTTGAAGGGGGCCTCACAGATACGCAGTATTTT.

The chain combines TRBV9 with TRBJ2-5, with D possibly being TRBD2 (5 bases). CDR3 length: 15 residues. Per the germline V gene, CDR1 is SGDLS and CDR2 is YYNGEE. V shed 5 bases and J shed 2 bases, with 16 bases lying between them. The CDR3 loop is CASSAGGQVQETQYF. CDR3 DNA: TGTGCCAGCAGTGCAGGCGGGCAGGTTCAAGAGACCCAGTACTTC.

The V call is TRBV7-9, the J call TRBJ2-7, with no clear D. Trimming stripped 6 bases from V and 1 base from J, with 7 bases between. Germline V gives CDR1 SEHNR, CDR2 FQNEAQ (reference sequence). This CDR3 comprises 12 residues. In nucleotides, the CDR3 is TGTGCCAGCAGTTCAGAGTCCTACGAGCAGTACTTC. It translates to CASSSESYEQYF.

The chain couples TRBV10-2 to TRBJ2-5; possibly TRBD1 for D (6 bases). Germline CDR1 WSHSY, CDR2 SAAADI. This CDR3 contains 16 residues. V was trimmed by 4 bases and J by 4 bases, leaving 19 bases between them. The chain's CDR3 is CASSGSGGSISETQYF. The DNA for the CDR3 is TGCGCCAGCAGTGGATCTGGGGGCTCGATTTCAGAGACCCAGTACTTC.